These 15 T cell receptor beta chains were sequenced from one sample in a study of T-cell memory formation after mild COVID-19 (dated by TCRdb to about 2021). Receptor amplification or capture employed 5' RACE. For sequencing, an Illumina NovaSeq 6000 was employed. The public sequencing data were trimmed at Q25 with fastp and processed into clonotypes with MiXCR by TCRdb, which kept only in-frame beta chains. Each CDR3 protein appears once, grouped with its most common genes and DNA. A total of about 290,000 distinct CDR3 sequences appear in this sample, roughly 18% of them only once. Roughly 23% of the sample comes from the top ten. The sequenced sample was PBMCs or a T cell subset sorted from them (not recorded which). The receptors derive from a man younger than 35 who had mild COVID-19 (a few samples of this study predate the infection). The sample titles of this study are shuffled in the database, so cell type and time point are left out; the donor was told from shared clones.

CDR3 amino acids: CASSLPQWNTEAFF. The CDR3 DNA reads as TGTGCCAGCAGTTTACCTCAGTGGAACACTGAAGCTTTCTTT. This sequence joins TRBV28 and TRBJ1-1; D gene uncertain. The CDR3 is made up of 14 amino acids. CDR1 and CDR2 (germline): MDHEN, SYDVKM. The V end was cut by 2 bases, the J end by 1 base, with 8 bases between.

The V gene is TRBV6-6, the J gene TRBJ2-1; D is uncertain. Germline V lookup: CDR1 MNHNY, CDR2 SVGAGI (reference sequence). The ends were cut back, 2 bases at V and 4 bases at J, with 9 bases in the middle. The CDR3 runs to 14 residues. The CDR3 DNA reads as TGTGCCAGCAGTTACGATTCCTGGTACAATGAGCAGTTCTTC. Its translation is CASSYDSWYNEQFF.

The chain combines TRBV7-6 with TRBJ1-1; no firm D call. With 2 bases removed from V and 6 bases from J, the gap between germline ends came to 10 bases. The CDR3 covers 13 residues. The germline CDR1 and CDR2 sequences are SGHVS and FNYEAQ. DNA for the CDR3: TGTGCCAGCAGCTTATCGACATCCTCTGAAGCTTTCTTT. As protein: CASSLSTSSEAFF. Drawing the rest from reference TRBV7-6 and TRBJ1-1, the complete variable domain is GAGVSQSPRYKVTKRGQDVALRCDPISGHVSLYWYRQALGQGPEFLTYFNYEAQQDKSGLPNDRFSAERPEGSISTLTIQRTEQRDSAMYRCASSLSTSSEAFFGQGTRLTVV.

This clonotype was observed a single time. The CDR3 DNA reads TGCAGTGCTAGAGATCGGCTAGCGGGCCTGGAGACCCAGTACTTC. Protein: CSARDRLAGLETQYF. The chain carries TRBV20-1 and TRBJ2-5; 8 bases agree with TRBD2. The CDR3 loop spans 15 amino acids. V lost 0 bases and J lost 5; bases outside the gene matches: 8. The germline CDR1 and CDR2 sequences are DFQATT and SNEGSKA (reference sequence).

This clonotype was found a few times. V gene TRBV20-1 combines with J gene TRBJ2-1; TRBD2 matches at 8 bases. This CDR3 has 15 residues. The ends lost 3 bases at V and 2 bases at J; junction bases unmatched: 6. Germline-derived CDR1 and CDR2 are DFQATT and SNEGSKA (reference sequence). DNA for the CDR3: TGCAGTGCTAGGAGGACTAGCCAACCCTACAATGAGCAGTTCTTC. This sequence encodes CSARRTSQPYNEQFF.

J is TRBJ2-2 and V is TRBV7-7; 9 nucleotides match TRBD2. With 0 bases clipped from V and 0 bases from J, the junction kept 8 bases outside the gene matches. The CDR3 covers 19 residues. Germline-derived CDR1 and CDR2 are SSHAT and FNYEAQ (reference sequence). The CDR3 coding sequence is TGTGCCAGCAGCTTAGCGCGCGGCGGGGGGGACGCGAACACCGGGGAGCTGTTTTTT. Amino acids: CASSLARGGGDANTGELFF.

This clonotype was recorded a few times. The V gene is TRBV7-2, the J gene TRBJ2-1; 8 bases map to TRBD1. After removal of 5 bases from V and 15 bases from J, the junction contained 12 bases not matched to a gene. The CDR3 consists of 13 residues. Germline V gene sequence: CDR1 SGHTA, CDR2 FQGNSA. CDR3 bases: TGTGCCAGCAGCCCCGGACAGGGCCCCGTTGCGTTCTTC. Translated, it gives CASSPGQGPVAFF. The full variable domain, completed using reference TRBV7-2 and TRBJ2-1, is GAGVSQSPSNKVTEKGKDVELRCDPISGHTALYWYRQSLGQGLEFLIYFQGNSAPDKSGLPSDRFSAERTGGSVSTLTIQRTQQEDSAVYLCASSPGQGPVAFFGPGTRLTVL.

Worth noting for this clonotype: Just one base apart from a much larger clone, this may be a read error. V is TRBV11-2 and J is TRBJ2-3; D may correspond to TRBD1 or TRBD2 (6 bases each). The ends were cut back, 2 bases at V and 2 bases at J, with 14 bases in the middle. CDR1 and CDR2 (germline): SGHAT, FQNNGV. CDR3 length equals 16 residues. The CDR3 loop is CASSLRSWGATDTQYF. In nucleotides, the CDR3 is TGTGCCAGCAGCTTAAGGAGCTGGGGGGCCACAGATACGCAGTATTTT.

The chain uses TRBV12-3 or TRBV12-4 and TRBJ1-4; 9 bases agree with TRBD1. Trimming cost V 3 bases and J 11 bases; bases outside gene matches: 10. This CDR3 spans 15 amino acids. DNA of the CDR3: TGTGCCAGCAGTTTGGGGACAGGGCCTCGGGGGAAACTGTTTTTT. As protein: CASSLGTGPRGKLFF.

The sample holds a few counts of this clonotype. The V call is TRBV5-1, the J call TRBJ2-1; 10 bases match TRBD2. The length of the CDR3 is 15 residues. Trimming at V came to 0 bases and at J to 5 bases, leaving 2 bases not matched to a gene. The germline gives CDR1 SGHRS, CDR2 YFSETQ. CDR3 in DNA: TGCGCCAGCAGCTTGGAGCGGGGGGGAAACAATGAGCAGTTCTTC. Protein product: CASSLERGGNNEQFF.

In this sample, this clonotype turned up many times. The chain employs TRBV25-1 and TRBJ2-7; D call uncertain. Germline CDR1 reads MGHDK; CDR2 reads SYGVNS. The length of the CDR3 is 11 residues. Trimming shortened V by 4 bases and J by 9 bases, and 10 bases separated the two germline ends. CDR3 amino acids: CASSVLSRQYF. The CDR3 coding sequence is TGTGCCAGCAGTGTACTGTCACGGCAGTACTTC.

In its sample, this clonotype was seen a few times. The J gene is TRBJ2-7, the V gene TRBV2; TRBD2 matches 10 bases. Germline lookup yields CDR1 SNHLY and CDR2 FYNNEI. J lost 0 bases, V lost 8 bases, and 4 bases had no gene match. This CDR3 is 14 amino acids long. Here the CDR3 reads CASLAGVVSYEQYF. The CDR3 bases are TGTGCCAGCCTAGCGGGGGTTGTCTCCTACGAGCAGTACTTC.

This clonotype was picked up a small number of times. The J gene is TRBJ2-1, the V gene TRBV10-3, with 9 bases matching TRBD1. Germline V lookup: CDR1 ENHRY, CDR2 SYGVKD. The CDR3 consists of 13 residues. V shed 4 bases, J shed 8 bases, and the junction held 3 bases outside the gene matches. The CDR3 DNA sequence: TGTGCCATCAGTGGGACAGGGGACGATGAGCAGTTCTTC. It encodes CAISGTGDDEQFF.

V and J are TRBV6-5 and TRBJ1-5; the D is unclear. Per germline, CDR1 MNHEY and CDR2 SVGAGI. The ends were cut back, 10 bases at V and 8 bases at J, with 21 bases in the middle. CDR3 length: 14 amino acids. CDR3 residues: CANLSEAREEPQHF. CDR3 nucleotide sequence: TGTGCCAACCTGTCGGAAGCGCGGGAGGAGCCCCAGCATTTT.

The CDR3 reads CSVVDRAYGYTF. DNA of the CDR3: TGCAGCGTGGTGGACAGAGCCTATGGCTACACCTTC. This chain connects TRBV29-1 to TRBJ1-2, with D possibly matching TRBD1 (6 bases). CDR3 length equals 12 residues. Trimming took 6 bases from V and 4 from J, leaving 12 bases between them. CDR1 and CDR2 (germline): SQVTM, ANQGSEA.